This entry describes one T cell receptor (beta chain). Authors' processing steps: Estimated nucleated cell counts came from reference gene primer amplification. Clones were read by immunoSEQ multiplex PCR, and TCRdb kept only the in-frame ones, dropping some. That table furnishes V, J and clone size, whereas the DNA furnished D and trimming. Altogether about 280,000 clones are present, about 89% being singletons, with the ten largest covering less than 1%. The sample comes from a study of blood T cell repertoires in COVID-19. About the research overall: Sites in the United States, Italy and Spain provided acute and convalescent COVID-19 samples.

The CDR3 length is 15 residues. Germline CDR1 and CDR2: MDHEN and SYDVKM. Trimming pared 5 bases from V and 3 bases from J, leaving 15 bases between. The sequenced sample consisted of peripheral blood. The receptor's source is a woman in her thirties or forties who had recovered from COVID-19. The chain employs TRBV28 and TRBJ2-3, with a possible D match to TRBD2 (5 bases). CDR3 residues: CASSTPAGGTDTQYF. CDR3 in DNA: TGTGCCAGCAGTACCCCGGCGGGTGGTACAGATACGCAGTATTTT.